What follows are 20 T cell receptor beta chains derived from one specimen sequenced in a study of graft-versus-host responses after intestinal transplantation. These receptors are not linked to any known antigen. Method: immunoSEQ multiplex PCR; TCRdb's copy keeps in-frame clones and lacks some. The profile shows approximately 97,000 clones, about 90% of them singletons. The starting material was unstimulated CD8+ T cells sorted from spleen or lymph node cells, obtained before transplant. The receptors were sampled from a human donor who was the organ donor for an intestinal transplant.

CDR3 DNA sequence: TGTGCCAGCAGCGATGACGGGTTTTCTAACGAGCAGTACTTC. Protein sequence: CASSDDGFSNEQYF. J is TRBJ2-7 and V is TRBV9; D not certain. This CDR3 spans 14 amino acids. V was clipped by 3 bases and J by 5 bases, with 15 bases between them. The germline V gene has CDR1 SGDLS and CDR2 YYNGEE.

This clone was seen a single time. The rearrangement joins TRBV13 to TRBJ2-5, with TRBD2 matching 9 bases. This CDR3 comprises 14 residues. Unmatched junction bases numbered 5, after V lost 4 bases and J lost 5 bases. In germline, CDR1 is PRHDT, CDR2 FYEKMQ (reference sequence). The CDR3 sequence: CASSSRGGRETQYF. The CDR3 coding sequence is TGTGCCAGCAGCTCGCGGGGGGGCCGGGAGACCCAGTACTTC.

The V and J genes are TRBV30 and TRBJ1-4; unclear D gene. Germline V lookup: CDR1 GTSNPN, CDR2 SVGIG (reference sequence). V gave up 0 bases and J gave up 0 bases, with 5 bases separating them. The CDR3 contains 14 residues. The CDR3 sequence: CAWSVEATNEKLFF. In DNA, the CDR3 is TGTGCCTGGAGTGTCGAGGCAACTAATGAAAAACTGTTTTTT.

The chain links TRBV11-3 to TRBJ2-2; TRBD1 agrees at 8 bases. The ends lost 4 bases at V and 3 bases at J; junction bases unmatched: 4. The CDR3 length is 15 residues. Germline V gene data show CDR1 as SGHNT and CDR2 as YENEEA. CDR3 nucleotide sequence: TGTGCCAGCAGCTATTACAGGGGGGACACCGGGGAGCTGTTTTTT. Translated, it gives CASSYYRGDTGELFF.

V is TRBV19 and J is TRBJ2-1; a weak D match, TRBD2 (5 bases). The CDR3 is made up of 15 amino acids. The V end lost 6 bases, the J end lost 0 bases, and 12 bases lay between the germline ends. Per the germline V gene, CDR1 is LNHDA and CDR2 is SQIVND (reference sequence). CDR3 sequence: CASSPDGSSYNEQFF. The CDR3 bases are TGTGCCAGTAGCCCGGATGGGAGCTCCTACAATGAGCAGTTCTTC.

In its sample, this clone was seen once. The rearrangement joins TRBV11-2 to TRBJ2-7; TRBD2 matches at 11 bases. Germline values: CDR1 SGHAT, CDR2 FQNNGV. After removal of 5 bases from V and 3 bases from J, the junction contained 9 bases not matched to a gene. This CDR3 has 16 residues. CDR3 DNA: TGTGCCAGCAGCCTCACTAGCGGGAGCATCAGCTACGAGCAGTACTTC. It is translated as CASSLTSGSISYEQYF.

This clone was picked up a small number of times. The gene calls are TRBV6-6 and TRBJ1-2, with D perhaps TRBD1 (6 bases). V was pared by 2 bases and J by 4 bases, with 17 bases between. The length of the CDR3 is 16 residues. The germline V gene has CDR1 MNHNY and CDR2 SVGAGI (reference sequence). The CDR3 loop is CASSYLGRGGIYGYTF. CDR3 DNA sequence: TGTGCCAGCAGTTACCTCGGCCGCGGGGGCATCTATGGCTACACCTTC.

The CDR3 region is CASSLGQNYGYTF. The CDR3 DNA reads as TGTGCCAGCAGCCTGGGACAGAACTATGGCTACACCTTC. This sequence joins TRBV6-5 and TRBJ1-2; TRBD1 aligns across 7 bases. CDR1 and CDR2 from the germline V gene are MNHEY and SVGAGI. The CDR3 totals 13 residues. V trimming: 6 bases; J trimming: 2 bases; junction bases outside the gene matches: 3.

The chain combines TRBV21-1 with TRBJ2-2; the DNA was not compared with TRBD1, the D call given in the table. TRBV21-1 is designated a pseudogene. The CDR3 loop spans 20 amino acids. DNA for the CDR3: TGTGCCAGCAGCCCCCATTTACCCGACAGGGGGCAACCGAACACCGGGGAGCTGTTTTTT. This translates into CASSPHLPDRGQPNTGELFF.

This sequence joins TRBV4-1 and TRBJ2-3, with 7 bases matching TRBD2. CDR1 and CDR2 (germline): MGHRA, YSYEKL. The CDR3 is 19 residues long. Unmatched junction bases numbered 18, after V lost 4 bases and J lost 2 bases. As DNA, the CDR3 is TGCGCCAGCAGCCTCAATCCTTCTCGGGGCGGGAGAAACACAGATACGCAGTATTTT. Its protein product is CASSLNPSRGGRNTDTQYF.

Only one count was recorded for this clone. The chain employs TRBV7-9 and TRBJ1-2; possibly TRBD1 for D (5 bases). The V end was cut by 1 base, the J end by 4 bases, with 7 bases between. The CDR3 extends over 13 amino acids. CDR1 SEHNR and CDR2 FQNEAQ come from the germline V gene (reference sequence). The CDR3 DNA follows: TGTGCCAGCAGCTTAGTGGGGCTCTATGGCTACACCTTC. Its translation: CASSLVGLYGYTF.

This clone was observed a single time. V gene TRBV30 combines with J gene TRBJ1-4, with D unresolved. The germline gives CDR1 GTSNPN, CDR2 SVGIG (reference sequence). Trimming took off 2 bases at V and 8 bases at J, with 18 bases between the two ends. This CDR3 is built from 15 residues. The CDR3 region has the DNA TGTGCCTGGAGTCCCCGGCGGCATCTCGGCGAAAAACTGTTTTTT. Encoded protein: CAWSPRRHLGEKLFF.

The chain combines TRBV28 with TRBJ2-7; D might be TRBD1 (6 bases). Germline V CDR1 and CDR2: MDHEN, SYDVKM. The CDR3 length is 14 residues. V gave up 1 base and J gave up 1 base, with 8 bases separating them. CDR3 amino acids: CASSLYTGSYEQYF. The CDR3 DNA is TGTGCCAGCAGTTTATACACAGGGTCCTACGAGCAGTACTTC.

V usage is TRBV29-1 and J usage is TRBJ1-2; a weak D match, TRBD1 (6 bases). The V end lost 1 base, the J end lost 4 bases, and 19 bases lay between the germline ends. The germline gives CDR1 SQVTM, CDR2 ANQGSEA. CDR3 length: 16 residues. Written as DNA, the CDR3 is TGCAGCGTTGAAGGGGAGGGGCAGGGGCGCCCCTATGGCTACACCTTC. It translates to CSVEGEGQGRPYGYTF.

The chain carries TRBV27 and TRBJ2-7; 10 nucleotides align to TRBD2. Germline CDR1 reads MNHEY; CDR2 reads SMNVEV (reference sequence). Unmatched junction bases numbered 3, after V lost 3 bases and J lost 1 base. This CDR3 is 15 amino acids long. This CDR3 is CASSFSSGSSYEQYF. The CDR3 DNA reads TGTGCCAGCAGTTTTTCTAGCGGGAGTTCCTACGAGCAGTACTTC.

The chain couples TRBV6-1 to TRBJ2-1, with a tentative D call TRBD2 (5 bases). V lost 5 bases and J lost 2, with 7 bases in between. Germline V lookup: CDR1 MNHNS, CDR2 SASEGT. The CDR3 sequence is 13 residues long. CDR3 in amino acids: CASSSGAYNEQFF. CDR3 bases: TGTGCCAGCAGTTCCGGGGCCTACAATGAGCAGTTCTTC.

The chain couples TRBV7-6 to TRBJ2-2; the D gene is possibly TRBD1 (5 bases). Trimming cost V 4 bases and J 4 bases, with 10 bases left between them. There are 14 residues in the CDR3. The germline V gene encodes CDR1 SGHVS and CDR2 FNYEAQ. CDR3: CASSSGPITGELFF. CDR3 sequence (DNA): TGTGCCAGCAGCTCAGGGCCCATCACCGGGGAGCTGTTTTTT.

The CDR3 is CAWRSGGAIEQFF. In DNA form, the CDR3 reads TGTGCCTGGAGAAGCGGGGGGGCGATTGAGCAGTTCTTC. The chain couples TRBV30 to TRBJ2-1; 10 positions agree with TRBD2. The germline gives CDR1 GTSNPN, CDR2 SVGIG (reference sequence). Unmatched junction bases numbered 5, after V lost 3 bases and J lost 9 bases. This CDR3 comprises 13 residues.

The chain combines TRBV13 with TRBJ2-7; D possibly corresponds to TRBD2 (6 bases). This CDR3 is 16 amino acids long. CDR1 is PRHDT, CDR2 FYEKMQ, per germline (reference sequence). Trimming shortened V by 5 bases and J by 0 bases, and 17 bases separated the two germline ends. Here the CDR3 reads CASSRRDSSPSYEQYF. CDR3 DNA: TGTGCCAGCAGCCGTCGGGACTCCTCCCCCTCCTACGAGCAGTACTTC. The full variable domain, rest sourced from reference TRBV13 and TRBJ2-7, is AAGVIQSPRHLIKEKRETATLKCYPIPRHDTVYWYQQGPGQDPQFLISFYEKMQSDKGSIPDRFSAQQFSDYHSELNMSSLELGDSALYFCASSRRDSSPSYEQYFGPGTRLTVT.

The chain has TRBV4-1 and TRBJ2-1; 11 bases agree with TRBD1. Germline loops: CDR1 MGHRA, CDR2 YSYEKL. This CDR3 is 15 amino acids long. Trimming removed 4 bases from V and 6 bases from J; junction bases left unmatched: 5. CDR3 residues: CASSPGQGAPNEQFF. The CDR3 DNA reads as TGCGCCAGCAGCCCCGGACAGGGGGCGCCCAATGAGCAGTTCTTC.